This T cell receptor beta chain was recorded in a study of spatial heterogeneity in lung cancer. Study details: The study consistently detected more beta-chain than alpha-chain sequences.

TCRdb reprocessed the 5' RACE reads via MiXCR and lists one record per CDR3 protein. The sample lists about 1,000 distinct CDR3 sequences, more than 6% occurring once. The sample's time point: sample taken at primary tumor resection. V dropped 3 bases and J dropped 0 bases, with 9 bases sitting between them. Germline V CDR1 and CDR2: KGHDR, SFDVKD. This CDR3 region has 15 residues. By proportion, this clonotype is medium-sized (0.01 to 0.1%). The sequencing here drew on normal lung tissue next to the tumor, taken at surgery. The clonotype comes from a male donor with early-stage non-small cell lung cancer. The chain couples TRBV24-1 to TRBJ2-3, with D unclear. The CDR3 DNA sequence: TGTGCCACCAGTGATAGTGACGATAGCACAGATACGCAGTATTTT. It translates to CATSDSDDSTDTQYF.